The 17 T cell receptor beta chains in this list originate from one sample, sequenced in a study of CD8+CD57+ T cells in acquired aplastic anemia. The sequenced patients had an expansion of CD8+CD57+ cells seen by flow cytometry. According to the study, genomic DNA was the template for TCR beta VDJ and CDR3 profiling. TCRdb itself ran the reads through MiXCR, one entry per CDR3 protein. The profile covers around 200,000 distinct CDR3 sequences, with less than 60% appearing a single time and about 1.7% taken by the ten largest. Sequencing used sorted CD4+, CD8+, or CD8+CD57+ T cells (not recorded which) from PBMCs. Every receptor here comes from a human donor with aplastic anemia.

This clonotype has at least ten counts. The J gene is TRBJ2-3, the V gene TRBV6-1; no firm D call. Trimming took 5 bases from V and 5 from J, leaving 11 bases between them. Germline assignment: CDR1 MNHNS and CDR2 SASEGT. The CDR3 sequence is 13 residues long. The CDR3 spells CASSTELGDTQYF. In nucleotides, the CDR3 is TGTGCCAGCAGTACGGAACTGGGAGATACGCAGTATTTT.

The chain has TRBV10-3 and TRBJ1-6; D remains unclear. V was clipped by 1 base and J by 8 bases, with 12 bases between them. The CDR3 has 15 residues. Germline CDR1 ENHRY, CDR2 SYGVKD. The CDR3: CAISELGLGDSPLHF. DNA of the CDR3: TGTGCCATCAGTGAGTTGGGCCTGGGTGATTCACCCCTCCACTTT.

The genes are TRBV29-1 and TRBJ1-1; D is perhaps TRBD1 (5 bases). V was pared by 7 bases and J by 10 bases, with 19 bases between. Germline-derived CDR1 and CDR2 are SQVTM and ANQGSEA. The CDR3 totals 12 residues. CDR3 sequence: CSAVPGLGGAFF. CDR3 DNA: TGCAGCGCCGTACCGGGACTCGGGGGAGCTTTCTTT.

For this clonotype: At one end the junction does not follow the germline gene, possibly because of a read error. The chain is built from TRBV7-7 and TRBJ2-7; no reliable D call. The V gene's germline CDR1 is SSHAT and CDR2 FNYEAQ (reference sequence). CDR3 length: 14 residues. CDR3 in DNA: TGTGCTAGCAGCGCTCGGGTCCCCGCAAGCGAGCAGTACTTC. This translates into CASSARVPASEQYF.

The V and J genes are TRBV7-9 and TRBJ2-2; D perhaps matches TRBD1 (5 bases). Trimming removed 9 bases from V and 8 bases from J, with 19 bases in between. Germline V gives CDR1 SEHNR, CDR2 FQNEAQ (reference sequence). This CDR3 has 14 amino acids. The CDR3 DNA reads TGTGCCAGTGGCAGCAGGGCACCCCAGGGGGAGCTGTTTTTT. This sequence encodes CASGSRAPQGELFF.

This clonotype was observed many times. The chain recombines TRBV20-1 with TRBJ2-2; D tentatively reads TRBD1 or TRBD2 (6 bases each). This CDR3 has 14 amino acids. Trimming took off 6 bases at V and 4 bases at J, with 15 bases between the two ends. Per the germline V gene, CDR1 is DFQATT and CDR2 is SNEGSKA (reference sequence). CDR3 nucleotides: TGCAGTGCATCATCCGGGGGCGTCACCGGGGAGCTGTTTTTT. Its translation is CSASSGGVTGELFF.

This clonotype was seen ten or more times. The gene calls are TRBV20-1 and TRBJ2-7, with D possibly being TRBD1 (7 bases). The CDR3 is made up of 11 amino acids. Trimming removed 8 bases at V and 9 bases at J, with 17 bases between. The germline CDR1 and CDR2 sequences are DFQATT and SNEGSKA (reference sequence). The CDR3 DNA sequence: TGCAGTAGGTCTCAGGGGGGAGGGCAGTACTTC. Translated: CSRSQGGGQYF.

The rearrangement joins TRBV24-1 to TRBJ1-4; TRBD1 is a possible D gene (5 bases). The germline V gene encodes CDR1 KGHDR and CDR2 SFDVKD. The CDR3 has 15 residues. The V and J ends lost 3 bases and 8 bases respectively, with 15 bases between them. CDR3 nucleotides: TGTGCCACCAGTGATGGGGCAGGGATGGAGGAAAAACTGTTTTTT. It encodes CATSDGAGMEEKLFF.

At least ten counts were recorded for this clonotype. The rearrangement uses TRBV20-1 and TRBJ2-5, with D possibly TRBD2 on 6 matching bases. The ends were cut back, 7 bases at V and 5 bases at J, with 17 bases in the middle. Germline CDR1 is DFQATT and CDR2 is SNEGSKA (reference sequence). The CDR3 runs to 13 residues. The CDR3 is CSVPGLTWETQYF. The CDR3 nucleotides are TGCAGTGTACCGGGACTCACTTGGGAGACCCAGTACTTC.

Concerning this clonotype: A read error may be the cause here, since a much bigger clone is one base away. V usage is TRBV18 and J usage is TRBJ2-3, with 7 bases aligning to TRBD1. This CDR3 contains 15 residues. Germline CDR1 reads KGHSH; CDR2 reads LQKENI. The CDR3 nucleotides read TGTGCCAGCTCCCAAGACAGGGTTCGCACAGATACGCGGTATTTT. It translates to CASSQDRVRTDTRYF.

The CDR3 spells CSAVNRGDYGYTF. In nucleotides, the CDR3 is TGCAGTGCTGTAAACAGGGGTGACTATGGCTACACCTTC. This rearrangement joins TRBV20-1 to TRBJ1-2; 7 bases fit TRBD1. The CDR3 totals 13 residues. Germline V gives CDR1 DFQATT, CDR2 SNEGSKA (reference sequence). V trimming: 5 bases; J trimming: 3 bases; junction bases outside the gene matches: 6.

As regards this clonotype: A much more abundant neighbour one base away suggests this may be a read error. This sequence joins TRBV2 and TRBJ2-7, with 10 bases fitting TRBD2. Germline V gene data show CDR1 as SNHLY and CDR2 as FYNNEI. This CDR3 is 15 amino acids long. Trimming removed 6 bases from V and 3 bases from J; junction bases left unmatched: 8. CDR3 nucleotide sequence: TGTGCCAGCAGCGACGGGGCTAGCGGGAGCTACGAGCAGTACTTC. Protein: CASSDGASGSYEQYF. Variable domain in full (rest from reference TRBV2 and TRBJ2-7): EPEVTQTPSHQVTQMGQEVILRCVPISNHLYFYWYRQILGQKVEFLVSFYNNEISEKSEIFDDQFSVERPDGSNFTLKIRSTKLEDSAMYFCASSDGASGSYEQYFGPGTRLTVT.

This clonotype was observed many times. The chain joins TRBV5-5 to TRBJ2-3, with 14 nucleotides matching TRBD2. The V and J ends lost 6 bases and 6 bases, in that order; junction bases with no gene match: 3. Germline CDR1 reads SGHKS; CDR2 reads YYEKEE (reference sequence). This CDR3 has 14 amino acids. The CDR3 DNA is TGTGCCAGCACGGGACTAGCGGGAGTGGATACGCAGTATTTT. Its translation: CASTGLAGVDTQYF.

The chain is built from TRBV20-1 and TRBJ1-2; possibly TRBD1 for D (6 bases). The length of the CDR3 is 13 residues. Germline V gives CDR1 DFQATT, CDR2 SNEGSKA (reference sequence). V was pared by 2 bases and J by 8 bases, with 15 bases between. The CDR3 DNA follows: TGCAGTGCTAGACTTACAGGGCTCGGGGGCTACACCTTC. Amino acid sequence: CSARLTGLGGYTF.

Many counts were recorded for this clonotype. V gene TRBV4-1 combines with J gene TRBJ2-7; D is unresolved. Trimming shortened V by 2 bases and J by 4 bases, and 15 bases separated the two germline ends. The CDR3 runs 15 residues. Germline CDR1 and CDR2: MGHRA and YSYEKL. The CDR3 nucleotides are TGCGCCAGCAGCCAAACTACCATGAGTAATTACGAGCAGTACTTC. This gives the protein CASSQTTMSNYEQYF.

At least ten counts were recorded for this clonotype. V is TRBV18 and J is TRBJ2-7; D gene ambiguous. The germline V gene encodes CDR1 KGHSH and CDR2 LQKENI. The CDR3 consists of 15 residues. The V end lost 8 bases, the J end lost 0 bases, and 17 bases lay between the germline ends. The CDR3 sequence is CASASQQASSYEQYF. DNA for the CDR3: TGTGCCAGCGCCTCACAGCAAGCGAGCTCCTACGAGCAGTACTTC.

Many counts were recorded for this clonotype. This sequence joins TRBV27 and TRBJ1-1, with D tentatively TRBD1 (5 bases). There are 14 residues in the CDR3. Germline V CDR1 and CDR2: MNHEY, SMNVEV (reference sequence). The V end lost 2 bases, the J end lost 3 bases, and 10 bases lay between the germline ends. The CDR3 here is CASSLQGWDTEAFF. The CDR3 nucleotides are TGTGCCAGCAGTTTACAGGGTTGGGACACTGAAGCTTTCTTT.